These 10 T cell receptor beta chains were all obtained from the same sample, sequenced in a study of type 1 and type 2 diabetes patients. PCR was run on genomic DNA. A primer set of 30 forward and 13 reverse primers amplified the CDR3. TCRdb itself ran the multiplex PCR reads through MiXCR, one entry per CDR3 protein. The sample carries 250,000 or so distinct CDR3 sequences, 40% to 50% recorded once. The material sequenced was peripheral blood mononuclear cells (PBMCs). The source of these receptors is a young man with type 2 diabetes.

A note on this clonotype: The junction and the germline gene differ at one end; a read error may be behind it. The chain joins TRBV2 to TRBJ2-3; D could derive from TRBD1 or TRBD2 (6 bases each). Germline-derived CDR1 and CDR2 are SNHLY and FYNNEI. CDR3 length: 16 residues. The CDR3 is CASLWGRDLYTDTQYF. The CDR3 DNA is TGTGCCAGTCTTTGGGGGCGGGATCTCTACACAGATACGCAGTACTTT.

This clonotype has only one observation. This chain joins TRBV7-9 and TRBJ2-7; 7 nucleotides agree with TRBD1. CDR1 and CDR2 (germline): SEHNR, FQNEAQ (reference sequence). V dropped 4 bases and J dropped 8; count of bases not matched to a gene: 5. The CDR3 is 12 amino acids. In DNA form, the CDR3 reads TGTGCCAGCAGCTCGACAGGGAACAAGCAGTACTTC. Translation: CASSSTGNKQYF.

The V call is TRBV20-1, the J call TRBJ2-1; 11 positions agree with TRBD2. Trimming removed 5 bases from V and 7 bases from J; junction bases left unmatched: 7. CDR3 size: 14 residues. Germline V gene lookup returns CDR1 DFQATT and CDR2 SNEGSKA (reference sequence). The CDR3: CSAGGLAESNEQFF. CDR3 DNA: TGCAGTGCTGGGGGACTAGCGGAGTCAAATGAGCAGTTCTTC.

The V call is TRBV30, the J call TRBJ2-7; D gene uncertain. From germline, CDR1 is GTSNPN and CDR2 SVGIG (reference sequence). CDR3 length: 14 amino acids. The V end was cut by 0 bases, the J end by 6 bases, with 15 bases between. CDR3 amino acids: CAWSVVGRSGEQYF. CDR3 DNA: TGTGCCTGGAGTGTAGTAGGCCGCTCCGGCGAGCAGTACTTC.

This clonotype was seen more than once but under ten times. The chain recombines TRBV14 with TRBJ1-6; D uncertain. Germline-derived CDR1 and CDR2 are SGHDN and FVKESK. There are 12 residues in the CDR3. Trimming removed 5 bases from V and 14 bases from J, with 13 bases in between. For the CDR3, the DNA is TGTGCCAGCAGCTCTTCCCTTGGAACCCTCCACTTT. This gives the protein CASSSSLGTLHF.

The V and J genes are TRBV7-3 and TRBJ1-2; 9 bases line up with TRBD1. CDR3 length equals 16 residues. J was trimmed by 2 bases and V by 5 bases; bases with no gene match: 9. The germline V gene encodes CDR1 SGHTA and CDR2 FQGTGA. The CDR3 loop reads CASSAGQGIRNYGYTF. The DNA of the CDR3 is TGTGCCAGCAGCGCGGGACAGGGAATTAGGAACTATGGCTACACCTTC.

This clonotype was recorded a few times. The V gene is TRBV10-3, the J gene TRBJ2-7; D unclear. Trimming took off 2 bases at V and 4 bases at J, with 18 bases between the two ends. Germline-derived CDR1 and CDR2 are ENHRY and SYGVKD. The CDR3 contains 16 residues. This CDR3 is CAISEPPAILEYEQYF. CDR3 in DNA: TGTGCCATCAGTGAGCCTCCAGCCATTTTGGAGTACGAGCAGTACTTC.

This clonotype was seen a few times. J is TRBJ2-5 and V is TRBV19; D is possibly TRBD1 or TRBD2 (6 bases each). V was shortened by 5 bases and J by 4 bases, with 17 bases between the two germline ends. Germline V gene lookup returns CDR1 LNHDA and CDR2 SQIVND (reference sequence). This CDR3 is 15 amino acids long. CDR3 loop: CASSPGGFNGETQYF. Here the CDR3 DNA reads TGTGCCAGTAGTCCCGGGGGCTTCAATGGAGAGACCCAGTACTTC.

At least ten counts were recorded for this clonotype. This chain uses TRBV10-2 with TRBJ1-1; 9 bases match TRBD1. The CDR3 runs to 14 residues. CDR1 is WSHSY and CDR2 is SAAADI in the germline V gene. With V trimmed by 2 bases and J by 6 bases, 4 bases remained unmatched. The CDR3 is CASSEGTGLAEAFF. CDR3 coding DNA: TGCGCCAGCAGTGAGGGGACAGGGCTGGCTGAAGCTTTCTTT.

V usage is TRBV5-1 and J usage is TRBJ1-4, with D maybe TRBD1 (5 bases). V gave up 3 bases and J gave up 14 bases, with 20 bases separating them. Germline CDR1 is SGHRS and CDR2 is YFSETQ. CDR3 length: 14 amino acids. CDR3 DNA sequence: TGCGCCAGCAGCTACGGACACGACAGTCCCATCCTGTTTTTT. Its protein is CASSYGHDSPILFF. Complete variable domain (other parts from reference TRBV5-1 and TRBJ1-4): KAGVTQTPRYLIKTRGQQVTLSCSPISGHRSVSWYQQTPGQGLQFLFEYFSETQRNKGNFPGRFSGRQFSNSRSEMNVSTLELGDSALYLCASSYGHDSPILFFGSGTQLSVL.